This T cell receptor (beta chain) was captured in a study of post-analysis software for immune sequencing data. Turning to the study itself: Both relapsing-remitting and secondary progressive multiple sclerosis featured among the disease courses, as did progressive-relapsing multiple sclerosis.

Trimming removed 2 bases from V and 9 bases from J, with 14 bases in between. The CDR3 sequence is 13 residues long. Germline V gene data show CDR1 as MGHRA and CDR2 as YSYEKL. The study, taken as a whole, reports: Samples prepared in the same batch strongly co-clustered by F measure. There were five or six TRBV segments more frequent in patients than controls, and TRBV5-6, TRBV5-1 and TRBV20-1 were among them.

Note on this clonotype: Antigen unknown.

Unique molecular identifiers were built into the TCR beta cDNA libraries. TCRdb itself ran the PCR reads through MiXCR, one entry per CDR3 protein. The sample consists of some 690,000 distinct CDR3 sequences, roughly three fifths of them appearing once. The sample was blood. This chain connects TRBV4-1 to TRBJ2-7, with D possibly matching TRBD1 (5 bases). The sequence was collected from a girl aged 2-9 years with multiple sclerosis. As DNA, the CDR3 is TGCGCCAGCAGCCAACCCGACAGATCAGGGCAGTACTTC. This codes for CASSQPDRSGQYF.